Listed here is a single T cell receptor (beta chain). This clonotype registers as medium-sized (0.01 to 0.1%) by frequency; no count is noted. The clone's antigen remains unknown. Taken from cysteine to phenylalanine, the CDR3 has 16 residues. DNA for this receptor is not on file. As encoded in the germline V gene (reference sequence), CDR1 is DFQATT while CDR2 is SNEGSKA. HCMV-specific IgG was detected in serum with a commercial ELISA kit to determine HCMV serostatus. Peripheral blood mononuclear cells were isolated from blood by Ficoll density gradient centrifugation. The sequencer was an Illumina HiSeq 2000. TCR beta cDNA libraries were prepared using 5'RACE template switching, which introduced a universal primer site and unique molecular identifiers. cDNA synthesis was primed from the TCR beta constant segment and was followed by two successive PCR amplification steps. The authors' pipeline ran thus. MIGEC was used to demultiplex reads and group the reads by UMI, and MiTCR was used to assemble and quantify clonotypes. To exclude erroneous sequences, only TCR cDNA sequences supported by at least two reads were retained. The tcR package was used for downstream repertoire analysis, and clonotypes were matched across fractions by CDR3 nucleotide sequence plus V segment. Antigen specificity was annotated against VDJdb with VDJmatch, allowing one amino acid substitution in CDR3. TCRdb reanalyzed the reads, keeping one entry per CDR3 protein sequence and omitting DNA. The V and J calls here are based on TCRdb, not the publication. The sample's records list roughly 5,400 distinct CDR3 sequences. Of the sample, 13% to 15% falls within the top ten clones.

The sample originates from a study of T cells expressing NK-cell markers (dated by TCRdb to 2020 to 2021). Regarding the complete study: Fewer than ten donors provided sorted CD3+CD56+NKG2C+, CD3+CD56+NKG2C- and CD3+CD56-NKG2C+ T-cell subsets, whose TCR beta-chain repertoires were profiled. The libraries were sequenced on Illumina HiSeq 2000/2500, MiSeq or NextSeq, producing 2 x 150 bp reads. The eight sequenced donors were randomly selected healthy volunteers, three men and five women. Among the eight sequenced donors, only one was HCMV-seronegative, while the other seven were HCMV-seropositive. On the study overall, not on this receptor specifically: Whether the expanded NKG2C-expressing T cell clones were specific for HCMV antigens remained unclear. In a handful of donors, the dominant CD3+CD56+NKG2C+ clonotypes were among the top 10 CD8+ clonotypes and accounted for roughly 1.0-7.0% of CD8+ T cells. Those dominant clonotypes were again the most abundant among CD3+CD56-NKG2C+ cells in a handful of donors, at roughly 25-60.1%.

The sample comprised blood T cells: a sorted CD56 or NKG2C T cell subset, CD4+ or CD8+ T cells, or bulk PBMC T cells (not recorded which). This TCR derives from a man younger than 30 in good health. Donor details come from another sample of the same person, matched by shared clones. The sequence joins TRBV20-1 to TRBJ2-5; TCRdb's D call, TRBD2, is unchecked because there is no DNA. The CDR3 loop reads CSPKDSRLAGAKTQYF.